The T cell receptor (beta chain) under discussion was sequenced for a study of cytomegalovirus exposure and HLA in healthy donors. Study information: A later analysis reported the same platform for the 95 to 150 validation repertoires and the roughly 700 first-cohort repertoires.

The CDR3 sequence is 14 residues long. CDR1 is MNHEY, CDR2 SVGAGI, per germline. The germline V and J ends were trimmed by 2 bases and 0 bases, with 6 bases remaining between them. Notes on the study in general: TCR beta chains numbering under 200 were designated cytomegalovirus-associated. Most sequenced TCRs were rare (though some public TCRs occurred in many donors).

This table comes from immunoSEQ multiplex PCR, and its TCRdb copy is limited to in-frame clones, with some not included. Of nearly 110,000 clones in the sample, about nine tenths were seen once. On this clone: The target antigen is unknown.

This TCR derives from a woman under 30 in good health and CMV-seropositive. The V and J genes are TRBV6-5 and TRBJ2-3; a possible D gene is TRBD2 (5 bases). Sequenced input: PBMCs. This chain's CDR3 is CASSYGGSTDTQYF. DNA for the CDR3: TGTGCCAGCAGTTACGGCGGGAGCACAGATACGCAGTATTTT.